Reported below is one T cell receptor beta chain. Its antigen is unidentified. The data belong to a study of post-analysis software for immune sequencing data. Study-wide results and caveats: The normalized Chao1 diversity of multiple sclerosis patients was significantly lower than that of controls. Higher frequency in patients than in controls was seen for roughly 5 TRBV segments, with TRBV5-6, TRBV5-1 and TRBV20-1 among them.

V was cut by 2 bases and J by 3 bases, with 11 bases left in between. This CDR3 is 14 amino acids long. Built from TCR beta cDNA, the libraries had unique molecular identifiers in them. From the PCR reads, TCRdb called clonotypes with MiXCR, one entry per CDR3 protein. The sample shows about 620,000 distinct CDR3 sequences, roughly two fifths of them seen only once. V usage is TRBV12-3 or TRBV12-4 and J usage is TRBJ2-7, with D possibly matching TRBD1 (6 bases). This clonotype was sampled from a girl aged 10-17 years with multiple sclerosis. Sequencing used blood. The CDR3: CASSLSPRGYEQYF. The CDR3 DNA reads TGTGCCAGCAGTTTATCTCCCAGGGGCTACGAGCAGTACTTC.